The sequence of this TCR beta chain was determined in a study of beta chain features in type 1 diabetes. Notes on the study in general: In every one of the four CD4+ subsets, TCRB CDR3s were moderately but significantly shorter in Type 1 diabetes patients.

Remarks on this clone: Its cognate antigen is unknown.

Reverse transcription of all isolated RNA meant that expressed TCRB transcripts were sequenced. Sequencing was performed with immunoSEQ multiplex PCR; in TCRdb, only in-frame clones are kept and a portion is missing. The repertoire holds nearly 700,000 clones, around an eighth seen once, with 0.02% to 0.025% in the top ten. Looked up from germline, CDR1 is LNHDA and CDR2 is SQIVND (reference sequence). The length of the CDR3 is 15 residues. Trimming took 7 bases from V and 2 from J; bases not matched to a gene: 7. The sequenced material came from naive CD4+ T cells from blood. This chain connects TRBV19 to TRBJ1-5, with 8 bases aligning to TRBD1. This receptor was identified in a man aged 18 to 35 with type 1 diabetes. CDR3 coding DNA: TGTGCCAGTACCGTGACAGGGGAGGGCAATCAGCCCCAGCATTTT. Protein: CASTVTGEGNQPQHF.